The 16 T cell receptor beta chains below were found in one sample sequenced in a study of response to subunit inactivated influenza vaccine. TCRdb independently ran MiXCR on the RT-PCR reads; one entry per CDR3 protein. The sample includes about 160,000 distinct CDR3 sequences, 11% of them seen just once. This material consisted of non-naive T cells sorted from PBMCs, taken 40 to 50 days after vaccination. The receptors derive from a man aged 45-65 years who received an inactivated influenza vaccine.

This clonotype was seen many times. The chain couples TRBV6-1 to TRBJ2-7; the match to TRBD1 covers 8 bases. Germline V gives CDR1 MNHNS, CDR2 SASEGT. After removal of 5 bases from V and 2 bases from J, the junction contained 20 bases not matched to a gene. This CDR3 comprises 19 residues. The CDR3 reads CASSRTRPGQVRTPYEQYF. The CDR3, as DNA: TGTGCCAGCAGTCGCACCCGGCCGGGACAGGTACGCACTCCCTACGAGCAGTACTTC.

The chain is built from TRBV2 and TRBJ2-3, with 8 bases aligning to TRBD1. The germline V gene has CDR1 SNHLY and CDR2 FYNNEI. The CDR3 length is 15 residues. J was trimmed by 5 bases and V by 5 bases; bases with no gene match: 9. The CDR3 region is CASSQGAQVEDTQYF. In DNA form, the CDR3 reads TGTGCCAGCAGTCAGGGGGCGCAGGTTGAAGATACGCAGTATTTT.

This clonotype was found many times. V gene TRBV10-2 combines with J gene TRBJ2-5; 7 bases map to TRBD2. CDR3 size: 12 residues. Germline V gene data show CDR1 as WSHSY and CDR2 as SAAADI. The ends lost 4 bases at V and 5 bases at J; junction bases unmatched: 1. DNA of the CDR3: TGCGCCAGCAGTGCCGGGGGGGAGACCCAGTACTTC. Translating it yields CASSAGGETQYF.

Details on this clonotype: Germline is not matched at one junction end, which may reflect a read error. V is TRBV2 and J is TRBJ2-2, with 10 bases that match TRBD2. Germline lookup yields CDR1 SNHLY and CDR2 FYNNEI. The CDR3 extends over 18 amino acids. This CDR3 is CTSLTTYPGLAPTGELFF. The CDR3 nucleotides are TGTACCAGCCTAACAACTTACCCGGGACTAGCGCCCACCGGGGAGCTGTTTTTT.

This clonotype has more than one count but fewer than ten. V is TRBV20-1 and J is TRBJ2-1; D is unclear. V lost 5 bases and J 0 bases, leaving 8 bases between the germline ends. In germline, CDR1 is DFQATT, CDR2 SNEGSKA (reference sequence). The CDR3 consists of 13 residues. The CDR3 DNA reads TGCAGTGCTGGGCGAGACTCCTACAATGAGCAGTTCTTC. It encodes CSAGRDSYNEQFF.

V gene TRBV2 combines with J gene TRBJ1-5, with D unclear. Per germline, CDR1 SNHLY and CDR2 FYNNEI. The CDR3 contains 13 residues. V lost 7 bases to trimming and J lost 4 bases, with 11 bases between them. The CDR3: CASTRGANQPQHF. The CDR3 coding sequence is TGTGCCAGCACTCGGGGTGCGAATCAGCCCCAGCATTTT.

This chain links TRBV5-6 with TRBJ2-1, with 11 bases aligning to TRBD2. V dropped 2 bases and J dropped 7; count of bases not matched to a gene: 17. This CDR3 has 19 residues. Germline V lookup: CDR1 SGHDT, CDR2 YYEEEE. The CDR3 reads CASSFLVTLTSGVGNEQFF. CDR3 sequence (DNA): TGTGCCAGCAGCTTTCTAGTAACGCTGACTAGCGGGGTAGGTAATGAGCAGTTCTTC.

The chain couples TRBV15 to TRBJ2-1; no definite D call. The CDR3 extends over 14 amino acids. Per germline, CDR1 LNHNV and CDR2 YYDKDF (reference sequence). V shed 6 bases and J shed 5 bases, with 14 bases lying between them. CDR3 in amino acids: CATRGLVLNNEQFF. The CDR3 nucleotides are TGTGCCACCAGGGGTTTAGTACTGAACAATGAGCAGTTCTTC.

This clonotype was picked up many times. The genes are TRBV5-1 and TRBJ2-5, with no clear D. The V end lost 4 bases, the J end lost 7 bases, and 11 bases lay between the germline ends. CDR1 and CDR2 (germline): SGHRS, YFSETQ. This CDR3 is 12 amino acids long. CDR3 bases: TGCGCCAGCAGCGCCCAGTTGGGGACCCAGTACTTC. Its translation is CASSAQLGTQYF.

The J gene is TRBJ2-7, the V gene TRBV4-3; D call uncertain. The CDR3 is 15 residues long. CDR1 LGHNA and CDR2 YSLEER come from the germline V gene. V shed 0 bases and J shed 3 bases, with 12 bases lying between them. Written as DNA, the CDR3 is TGCGCCAGCAGCCAAGATAGAGGCGGAATCTACGAGCAGTACTTC. This encodes CASSQDRGGIYEQYF.

The chain joins TRBV5-1 to TRBJ1-2; 8 positions agree with TRBD1. Germline loops: CDR1 SGHRS, CDR2 YFSETQ. V gave up 5 bases and J gave up 3 bases; unmatched junction bases: 12. CDR3 length equals 16 residues. The DNA for the CDR3 is TGCGCCAGCAGTTCGGGTTCGGAGACAGGGGACTATGGCTACACCTTC. Translated, it gives CASSSGSETGDYGYTF.

The chain links TRBV5-1 to TRBJ2-5; D is unresolved. Per germline, CDR1 SGHRS and CDR2 YFSETQ. Trimming removed 4 bases from V and 4 bases from J, with 11 bases in between. The CDR3 runs 13 residues. The CDR3 here is CASSEFSGETQYF. Here the CDR3 DNA reads TGCGCCAGCAGCGAATTTAGTGGAGAGACCCAGTACTTC. Based on the CDR3 plus reference TRBV5-1 and TRBJ2-5, the full variable domain is KAGVTQTPRYLIKTRGQQVTLSCSPISGHRSVSWYQQTPGQGLQFLFEYFSETQRNKGNFPGRFSGRQFSNSRSEMNVSTLELGDSALYLCASSEFSGETQYFGPGTRLLVL.

The V gene is TRBV4-2, the J gene TRBJ2-5; D is ambiguous. Per germline, CDR1 LGHNA and CDR2 YNFKEQ. This CDR3 has 14 residues. V lost 1 base to trimming and J lost 1 base, with 7 bases between them. The CDR3 DNA sequence: TGTGCCAGCAGCCAAGTGCCCGGCCAAGAGACCCAGTACTTC. It is translated as CASSQVPGQETQYF.

This chain joins TRBV5-5 and TRBJ2-7, with D perhaps matching TRBD1 (6 bases). V was cut by 5 bases and J by 6 bases, with 18 bases left in between. The CDR3 loop spans 14 amino acids. CDR1 and CDR2 from the germline V gene are SGHKS and YYEKEE (reference sequence). The CDR3 loop is CASSYRVGIGEQYF. The CDR3 bases are TGTGCCAGCAGTTACAGGGTCGGGATTGGCGAGCAGTACTTC.

There are many counts of this clonotype. The chain is built from TRBV20-1 and TRBJ2-1; D remains ambiguous. Looked up from germline, CDR1 is DFQATT and CDR2 is SNEGSKA (reference sequence). Trimming removed 3 bases from V and 6 bases from J, with 15 bases in between. This CDR3 is built from 14 residues. Here the CDR3 reads CSASGWTSLNEQFF. CDR3 DNA sequence: TGCAGTGCTAGCGGCTGGACGAGCCTCAATGAGCAGTTCTTC.

In nucleotides, the CDR3 is TGTGCCAGCAGCTCCCTAGCGGGGAGCCCCTCCTACGAGCAGTACTTC. As protein: CASSSLAGSPSYEQYF. The chain couples TRBV11-2 to TRBJ2-7; 9 bases map to TRBD2. In germline, CDR1 is SGHAT, CDR2 FQNNGV. The CDR3 sequence is 16 residues long. After removal of 4 bases from V and 0 bases from J, the junction contained 7 bases not matched to a gene.